A selection of T cell receptor beta chains follows, all from one sample in a study of spatial heterogeneity in lung cancer. Each CDR3 protein gets one entry after TCRdb re-called the 5' RACE reads with MiXCR. The sample comprises about 25,000 distinct CDR3 sequences, 7% of which are singletons, and over 11% rests with the top ten. This specimen was PBMCs, taken at surgery. These receptors all stem from a male donor with early-stage non-small cell lung cancer. The CDR3 runs from the conserved cysteine through the conserved F or W. Fields, in order: J gene, V gene, CDR3 protein.

TRBJ1-4 TRBV20-1 CSAFLTGRRQGKLFF
TRBJ2-2 TRBV11-2 CASSPTGTITTGELFF
TRBJ2-4 TRBV28 CASSFSGSGKNIQYF
TRBJ2-2 TRBV5-1 CASSSRQGGNTGELFF
TRBJ1-2 TRBV5-1 CASRDGGGNYGYTF
TRBJ2-7 TRBV5-1 CASSLSGQGAYEQYF
TRBJ1-1 TRBV11-2 CASSVMRGQAFF
TRBJ2-2 TRBV11-2 CASSPRGVNTGELFF
TRBJ1-5 TRBV2 CASGRQGISNQPQHF
TRBJ2-7 TRBV5-1 CASRSDIQGNEQYF
TRBJ2-3 TRBV20-1 CSGIGGNIDTQYF
TRBJ1-4 TRBV4-1 CASSQLQGALDEKLFF
TRBJ1-1 TRBV28 CVARRHNTEAFF
TRBJ2-5 TRBV6-2/TRBV6-3 CASSRLQETQYF
TRBJ1-2 TRBV27 CATWGPRRGGYTF
TRBJ2-2 TRBV27 CASSSTDGYTGELFF
TRBJ2-1 TRBV20-1 CSARDKGTPYNEQFF
TRBJ1-5 TRBV11-2 CASSLSRQNQPQHF
TRBJ2-1 TRBV19 CASSMALTGGSYNEQFF
TRBJ2-2 TRBV3-1 CASSRLAVNTGELFF
TRBJ2-3 TRBV23-1 CARLAGTQYF
TRBJ2-2 TRBV28 CASSPTQGFAGELFF
TRBJ2-1 TRBV12-5 CASGQAVYKDEQFF
TRBJ1-6 TRBV2 CASSFDKSYNSPLHF
TRBJ1-2 TRBV2 CASSVRDQGYTF
TRBJ2-1 TRBV14 CASSRDMSYNEQFF
TRBJ2-3 TRBV28 CASIHLRDPQNTQYF
TRBJ2-2 TRBV20-1 CSARELSGVGGELFF
TRBJ2-1 TRBV12-5 CASGSSLRAGRAYNEQFF
TRBJ2-1 TRBV24-1 CATIGVEPSRVDNEQFF
TRBJ2-2 TRBV10-3 CAISAQNTGELFF
TRBJ2-3 TRBV28 CASFSGRGDTQYF
TRBJ2-1 TRBV6-1 CASTVAGHRPEQFF
TRBJ2-3 TRBV7-3 CASSPLGSTDTQYF
TRBJ2-7 TRBV20-1 CSATGWSSYEQYF
TRBJ1-1 TRBV12-3/TRBV12-4 CASSPRGSTEAFF
TRBJ1-1 TRBV7-3 CASSLEFRGGTEAFF
TRBJ2-7 TRBV20-1 CSAREGGGRGYEQYF
TRBJ1-5 TRBV5-1 CASSLTGGDQPQHF
TRBJ2-3 TRBV20-1 CSARASGSIPDTQYF
TRBJ2-3 TRBV6-1 CASSRLPTAGADTQYF
TRBJ1-1 TRBV12-5 CASARQRNTEAFF
TRBJ2-7 TRBV24-1 CATESGGYPYEQYF
TRBJ1-1 TRBV11-2 CASSLEVGLNTEAFF
TRBJ2-3 TRBV7-6 CASSSRRDTQYF
TRBJ2-1 TRBV12-3/TRBV12-4 CASRPGLAGAGEQFF
TRBJ1-2 TRBV6-5 CASSWNNYGYTF
TRBJ2-6 TRBV11-2 CASSYSSGANVLTF
TRBJ2-6 TRBV7-8 CASSVITGGPTGVLTF
TRBJ2-7 TRBV5-1 CASSFSGRGYEQYF
TRBJ2-3 TRBV7-3 CASSLMGGGFTDTQYF
TRBJ1-1 TRBV12-3/TRBV12-4 CASSSPGRKNTEAFF
TRBJ1-1 TRBV6-4 CASSDYADTEAFF
TRBJ2-2 TRBV20-1 CSASKGTGELFF
TRBJ2-5 TRBV6-5 CASSYSHLETQYF